These 27 T cell receptor beta chains were sequenced from one sample in a study of T cells in Graves' hyperthyroidism and ophthalmopathy. What was amplified from RNA transcripts were TCR beta CDR3 regions. First-round RT-PCR targeting the TCR CDR3 was performed with the HTBI primer set. Using its own MiXCR run on the multiplex PCR reads, TCRdb lists one record per CDR3 protein. The data contain some 560,000 distinct CDR3 sequences, around 16% of them seen just once; the ten biggest clones take up under 7.5%. Sequencing was carried out using blood. These receptors were taken from a woman aged 25 to 39 with Graves' hyperthyroidism.

This clonotype came up many times. The chain joins TRBV14 to TRBJ2-1, with 8 positions matching TRBD2. The CDR3 is 16 residues long. The V gene's germline CDR1 is SGHDN and CDR2 FVKESK. The V and J ends lost 4 bases and 2 bases, in that order; junction bases with no gene match: 7. The DNA for the CDR3 is TGTGCCAGCAGCCCGCTCGGGGGACTAGCCTACAATGAGCAGTTCTTC. It yields the protein CASSPLGGLAYNEQFF.

CDR3 nucleotides: TGCAGTGCCAGGACTAGCCCGCCTGGCACAGATACGCAGTATTTT. The encoded protein is CSARTSPPGTDTQYF. This sequence joins TRBV20-1 and TRBJ2-3; TRBD2 agrees at 8 bases. The CDR3 runs 15 residues. Germline CDR1 is DFQATT and CDR2 is SNEGSKA (reference sequence). Trimming at V came to 6 bases and at J to 1 base, leaving 9 bases not matched to a gene.

This clonotype was observed many times. The rearrangement uses TRBV28 and TRBJ2-3; 7 bases align to TRBD1. With 7 bases clipped from V and 2 bases from J, the junction kept 6 bases outside the gene matches. The CDR3 has 14 amino acids. Per the germline V gene, CDR1 is MDHEN and CDR2 is SYDVKM. CDR3 residues: CASTQDRFTDTQYF. CDR3 DNA: TGTGCCAGCACCCAGGACAGGTTCACAGATACGCAGTATTTT.

There are many counts of this clonotype. The chain recombines TRBV2 with TRBJ2-7; the D is unclear. The V gene's germline CDR1 is SNHLY and CDR2 FYNNEI. Trimming removed 5 bases at V and 7 bases at J, with 12 bases between. This CDR3 spans 12 amino acids. DNA for the CDR3: TGTGCCAGCAGTCGCACACCTACGGAGCAGTACTTC. It encodes CASSRTPTEQYF. Based on the CDR3 plus reference TRBV2 and TRBJ2-7, the full variable domain is EPEVTQTPSHQVTQMGQEVILRCVPISNHLYFYWYRQILGQKVEFLVSFYNNEISEKSEIFDDQFSVERPDGSNFTLKIRSTKLEDSAMYFCASSRTPTEQYFGPGTRLTVT.

This clonotype has more than one count but fewer than ten. V gene TRBV2 combines with J gene TRBJ2-1; 7 nucleotides line up with TRBD2. J gave up 15 bases and V 0 bases, and 5 bases lay outside the gene matches. CDR3 length: 12 residues. Germline V gene lookup returns CDR1 SNHLY and CDR2 FYNNEI. CDR3 amino acids: CASSEAVGGTFF. CDR3 bases: TGTGCCAGCAGTGAAGCGGTGGGGGGGACGTTCTTC.

This clonotype was recorded at least ten times. The J gene is TRBJ2-7, the V gene TRBV7-6, with D possibly matching TRBD2 (6 bases). CDR1 is SGHVS, CDR2 FNYEAQ, per germline. The CDR3 has 15 amino acids. The V gene lost 5 bases and the J gene lost 2 bases, with 16 bases spanning the gap. In DNA, the CDR3 is TGTGCCAGCAGCGGAACCGGGACTGCTCCCTACGAGCAGTACTTC. It is translated as CASSGTGTAPYEQYF.

This clonotype has just a few counts. This chain connects TRBV7-2 to TRBJ2-1; the match to TRBD1 covers 8 bases. The germline gives CDR1 SGHTA, CDR2 FQGNSA. The ends lost 6 bases at V and 0 bases at J; junction bases unmatched: 7. The CDR3 runs to 16 residues. For the CDR3, the DNA is TGTGCCAGCAGAGTTAGACAGGGGCACTCCTACAATGAGCAGTTCTTC. It is translated as CASRVRQGHSYNEQFF.

This chain joins TRBV19 and TRBJ2-1; D not resolved. Trimming took off 4 bases at V and 7 bases at J, with 8 bases between the two ends. The CDR3 runs to 12 residues. Germline CDR1 reads LNHDA; CDR2 reads SQIVND (reference sequence). The CDR3 reads CASSKGWNEQFF. The CDR3, as DNA: TGTGCCAGTAGTAAAGGGTGGAATGAGCAGTTCTTC.

This chain connects TRBV6-7 to TRBJ2-7, with D tentatively TRBD1 (5 bases). Being an ORF, TRBV6-7 has a function that is uncertain. V was clipped by 4 bases and J by 0 bases, with 13 bases between them. CDR3 length equals 15 residues. In DNA, the CDR3 is TGTGCCAGCAGTTTTGGCAGGGCGGTCTCCTACGAGCAGTACTTC. Translation: CASSFGRAVSYEQYF.

This clonotype was observed a few times. The chain combines TRBV10-3 with TRBJ2-1, with no clear D. Germline-derived CDR1 and CDR2 are ENHRY and SYGVKD. Trimming stripped 0 bases from V and 0 bases from J, with 12 bases between. The length of the CDR3 is 17 residues. CDR3 in amino acids: CAISESSPVSSYNEQFF. Written as DNA, the CDR3 is TGTGCCATCAGTGAGTCGTCCCCCGTGAGCTCCTACAATGAGCAGTTCTTC.

This clonotype was counted at least ten times. The chain has TRBV12-3 or TRBV12-4 and TRBJ2-3; either TRBD1 or TRBD2 may fit D (6 bases each). There are 18 residues in the CDR3. V dropped 6 bases and J dropped 2 bases, with 24 bases sitting between them. The CDR3 region is CASSGGRRADKYTDTQYF. The CDR3 region has the DNA TGTGCCAGCAGCGGGGGCCGACGGGCTGACAAATACACAGATACGCAGTATTTT.

V usage is TRBV29-1 and J usage is TRBJ1-1; D remains ambiguous. The CDR3 totals 14 residues. Germline CDR1 reads SQVTM; CDR2 reads ANQGSEA. V lost 3 bases to trimming and J lost 11 bases, with 22 bases between them. CDR3 sequence (DNA): TGCAGCGTTGATGGCCTTGCTTCAAACACTGGGGCTTTCTTT. It translates to CSVDGLASNTGAFF.

The V gene is TRBV25-1, the J gene TRBJ1-1; a weak D match, TRBD1 (6 bases). The CDR3 spans 14 residues. Germline V gives CDR1 MGHDK, CDR2 SYGVNS. V gave up 8 bases and J gave up 3 bases, with 16 bases separating them. The CDR3: CASRRGGRDTEAFF. DNA for the CDR3: TGTGCCAGCCGACGAGGGGGTAGAGACACTGAAGCTTTCTTT. Together with reference TRBV25-1 and TRBJ1-1, the CDR3 gives the full variable domain: EADIYQTPRYLVIGTGKKITLECSQTMGHDKMYWYQQDPGMELHLIHYSYGVNSTEKGDLSSESTVSRIRTEHFPLTLESARPSHTSQYLCASRRGGRDTEAFFGQGTRLTVV.

In this sample, this clonotype turned up a few times. The J gene is TRBJ2-2, the V gene TRBV18; no reliable D call. V was trimmed by 2 bases and J by 0 bases, leaving 13 bases between them. The germline gives CDR1 KGHSH, CDR2 LQKENI. CDR3 size: 17 residues. For the CDR3, the DNA is TGTGCCAGCTCACCATGGGCCCATCCCCCGAACACCGGGGAGCTGTTTTTT. Translating gives CASSPWAHPPNTGELFF.

This clonotype has ten or more counts. The rearrangement uses TRBV30 and TRBJ2-1, with D unresolved. V lost 8 bases to trimming and J lost 2 bases, with 13 bases between them. Germline V gene lookup returns CDR1 GTSNPN and CDR2 SVGIG (reference sequence). CDR3 size: 13 residues. CDR3 sequence reads: CATSGFTYNEQFF. CDR3 DNA sequence: TGTGCCACAAGTGGGTTCACCTACAATGAGCAGTTCTTC.

This clonotype was observed many times. DNA of the CDR3: TGTGCCAGCAGTCCGTGGACGGAGTCCTACGAGCAGTACTTC. Translation gives CASSPWTESYEQYF. This chain uses TRBV2 with TRBJ2-7; D remains ambiguous. Germline V gene sequence: CDR1 SNHLY, CDR2 FYNNEI. CDR3 length: 14 amino acids. Trimming pared 5 bases from V and 1 base from J, leaving 12 bases between.

This clonotype was detected many times. V usage is TRBV12-3 or TRBV12-4 and J usage is TRBJ2-2; D gene ambiguous. This CDR3 comprises 15 residues. V was trimmed by 3 bases and J by 6 bases, leaving 14 bases between them. For the CDR3, the DNA is TGTGCCAGCAGTTTTGAGATAGATTGGGCCGGGGAGCTGTTTTTT. Its translation is CASSFEIDWAGELFF.

A remark on this clonotype: This may stem from a read error, because a much larger clone lies one nucleotide away. This chain links TRBV14 with TRBJ1-1, with D unclear. Germline V gives CDR1 SGHDN, CDR2 FVKESK. This CDR3 has 14 amino acids. CDR3 residues: CACSQVGLNTEAFF. The CDR3 nucleotides are TGTGCCTGCAGCCAAGTCGGTCTTAACACTGAAGCTTTCTTT.

There are many counts of this clonotype. The chain employs TRBV12-3 or TRBV12-4 and TRBJ1-1; D not resolved. The CDR3 spans 13 residues. V lost 3 bases and J 1 base, leaving 6 bases between the germline ends. This CDR3 reads CASSFDGNTEAFF. The DNA for the CDR3 is TGTGCCAGCAGTTTTGACGGGAACACTGAAGCTTTCTTT.

The table lists this clonotype with a few counts. CDR3 DNA: TGTGCCAGCAGGGACGCCACGCTCGCTGAGCAGTTCTTC. Protein: CASRDATLAEQFF. The chain joins TRBV27 to TRBJ2-1; D unresolved. V was shortened by 6 bases and J by 9 bases, with 15 bases between the two germline ends. This CDR3 has 13 amino acids. Germline-derived CDR1 and CDR2 are MNHEY and SMNVEV (reference sequence).

The DNA for the CDR3 is TGTGCCAGCAGCCTGACGGGCCTGGGGGGCACCGGGGAGCTGTTTTTT. Its protein is CASSLTGLGGTGELFF. The V gene is TRBV7-7, the J gene TRBJ2-2, with D perhaps TRBD2 (6 bases). The V gene lost 5 bases and the J gene lost 4 bases, with 17 bases spanning the gap. The CDR3 consists of 16 residues. Germline V gene lookup returns CDR1 SSHAT and CDR2 FNYEAQ (reference sequence).

This chain uses TRBV3-1 with TRBJ2-3; 14 nucleotides match TRBD2. Trimming cost V 0 bases and J 4 bases; bases outside gene matches: 6. Looked up from germline, CDR1 is LGHDT and CDR2 is YNNKEL (reference sequence). CDR3 length: 18 residues. CDR3 nucleotide sequence: TGTGCCAGCAGCCAAGAATTGGGACTAGCGGGAGTCCCAGATACGCAGTATTTT. This gives the protein CASSQELGLAGVPDTQYF.

This clonotype was found many times. The chain joins TRBV12-3 or TRBV12-4 to TRBJ2-3; TRBD2 might be the D (5 bases). CDR3 size: 13 residues. V lost 6 bases and J 4 bases, leaving 11 bases between the germline ends. CDR3 amino acids: CASRPGLSDTQYF. CDR3 sequence (DNA): TGTGCCAGCAGGCCGGGATTATCAGATACGCAGTATTTT.

There are many counts of this clonotype. The genes are TRBV7-2 and TRBJ2-1, with 8 bases that match TRBD2. The germline V gene has CDR1 SGHTA and CDR2 FQGNSA. J was trimmed by 2 bases and V by 4 bases; bases with no gene match: 7. The CDR3 has 16 residues. Here the CDR3 reads CASSSRTSNAYNEQFF. The CDR3 nucleotides are TGTGCCAGCAGCTCCCGGACTAGCAACGCCTACAATGAGCAGTTCTTC.

This clonotype occurred many times. This rearrangement joins TRBV6-2 or TRBV6-3 to TRBJ1-2, with TRBD1 identical over 7 bases. The junction had 2 bases not matched to a gene; V was cut back by 5 bases and J by 2 bases. The V gene's germline CDR1 is MNHEY and CDR2 SVGEGT. The CDR3 runs to 13 residues. The CDR3 nucleotides read TGTGCCAGCAGTGCACAGGGGAACTATGGCTACACCTTC. This encodes CASSAQGNYGYTF.

The table lists this clonotype with many counts. This chain joins TRBV7-9 and TRBJ2-1, with 11 nucleotides matching TRBD2. V was pared by 5 bases and J by 10 bases, with 10 bases of the junction left unmatched. Germline CDR1 is SEHNR and CDR2 is FQNEAQ (reference sequence). CDR3 length equals 15 residues. The CDR3 DNA follows: TGTGCCAGCAGCCAATCGGGACTAGCGGAGGGGGAGCAGTTCTTC. Its protein product is CASSQSGLAEGEQFF.

V gene TRBV25-1 combines with J gene TRBJ1-2; no definite D call. CDR3 length: 12 amino acids. Germline V gene lookup returns CDR1 MGHDK and CDR2 SYGVNS. With 4 bases removed from V and 2 bases from J, the gap between germline ends came to 5 bases. CDR3 in DNA: TGTGCCAGCAGTGCCCACAACTATGGCTACACCTTC. Its translation is CASSAHNYGYTF.